What follows are 32 T cell receptor beta chains derived from one specimen sequenced in a study of control samples from healthy donors and cancer patients (dated by TCRdb to 2019 to 2021). Library preparation employed the immunoSEQ multiplex PCR assay. TCRdb re-hosts the immuneACCESS table, in-frame sequences only. Its copies lack some clones; in the studies checked, an unresolved V gene accounts for under half of them, and the cause for the rest is not known. This sample gives more than 65,000 clones in total; approximately 90% of them show up just once. Jointly, the top ten make up about 2% of the sample. The sample comprised PBMCs. The receptors were gathered from a woman aged 55-75 years with head and neck cancer.

The chain recombines TRBV19 with TRBJ2-3; D remains unclear. V was clipped by 3 bases and J by 6 bases, with 4 bases between them. The CDR3 extends over 11 amino acids. Per germline, CDR1 LNHDA and CDR2 SQIVND (reference sequence). This CDR3 is CASSMVDTQYF. The CDR3 DNA reads TGTGCCAGTAGTATGGTGGATACGCAGTATTTT.

The chain uses TRBV4-2 and TRBJ1-3; no reliable D call. The CDR3 is made up of 15 amino acids. The ends were cut back, 4 bases at V and 0 bases at J, with 10 bases in the middle. Germline V gene sequence: CDR1 LGHNA, CDR2 YNFKEQ. The CDR3 spells CASSLQEVSGNTIYF. Here the CDR3 DNA reads TGTGCCAGCAGCCTGCAAGAAGTCTCTGGAAACACCATATATTTT.

In its sample, this clone was seen a few times. The chain uses TRBV5-1 and TRBJ1-4; no definite D call. Trimming took 4 bases from V and 0 from J, leaving 13 bases between them. Germline CDR1 reads SGHRS; CDR2 reads YFSETQ. This CDR3 region has 16 residues. This chain's CDR3 is CASSRDRGTTNEKLFF. In DNA form, the CDR3 reads TGCGCCAGCAGCCGTGACCGGGGTACAACTAATGAAAAACTGTTTTTT. Filled out from reference TRBV5-1 and TRBJ1-4, the complete variable domain reads KAGVTQTPRYLIKTRGQQVTLSCSPISGHRSVSWYQQTPGQGLQFLFEYFSETQRNKGNFPGRFSGRQFSNSRSEMNVSTLELGDSALYLCASSRDRGTTNEKLFFGSGTQLSVL.

This chain uses TRBV5-6 with TRBJ1-3; no reliable D call. The CDR3 is 14 amino acids. The germline gives CDR1 SGHDT, CDR2 YYEEEE. V was shortened by 0 bases and J by 1 base, with 5 bases between the two germline ends. CDR3 sequence (DNA): TGTGCCAGCAGCTTGGGGGGATCTGGAAACACCATATATTTT. Its translation: CASSLGGSGNTIYF.

V is TRBV5-4 and J is TRBJ2-7; the D is unclear. Germline V CDR1 and CDR2: SGHNT, YYREEE (reference sequence). The germline V and J ends were trimmed by 1 base and 5 bases, with 7 bases remaining between them. The CDR3 is 12 amino acids. The CDR3 protein is CASSLLTNEQYF. The CDR3 coding sequence is TGTGCCAGCAGCTTGTTGACAAACGAGCAGTACTTC.

The rearrangement joins TRBV19 to TRBJ1-1, with no clear D. This CDR3 contains 16 residues. Trimming cost V 5 bases and J 7 bases, with 23 bases left between them. Per the germline V gene, CDR1 is LNHDA and CDR2 is SQIVND (reference sequence). The CDR3 DNA follows: TGTGCCAGTAGTTTCACTCGGAGCCTATCTACGGGTGAAGCTTTCTTT. It is translated as CASSFTRSLSTGEAFF.

The table lists this clone with a few counts. The V call is TRBV15, the J call TRBJ2-3; no clear D gene. The V gene's germline CDR1 is LNHNV and CDR2 YYDKDF (reference sequence). V lost 2 bases, J lost 0 bases, and 6 bases lay in between. The CDR3 loop spans 14 amino acids. CDR3 nucleotides: TGTGCCACCAGCAGAACCTATAGCACAGATACGCAGTATTTT. As protein: CATSRTYSTDTQYF.

CDR3 in DNA: TGTGCCAGCAGACACCCCGGGGCCTACGAGCAGTACTTC. Translated, it gives CASRHPGAYEQYF. The chain couples TRBV6-5 to TRBJ2-7, with a possible D match to TRBD2 (5 bases). V shed 6 bases and J shed 2 bases, with 11 bases lying between them. Germline CDR1 is MNHEY and CDR2 is SVGAGI. CDR3 length: 13 residues.

About this clone itself: Other nucleotide sequences in the sample specify the same CDR3. The V call is TRBV5-1, the J call TRBJ1-3; TRBD1 aligns across 7 bases. The CDR3 contains 14 residues. CDR1 SGHRS and CDR2 YFSETQ come from the germline V gene. The V segment lost 3 bases and the J segment 2 bases; nucleotides outside the gene matches: 2. CDR3: CASSSGTAGNTIYF. CDR3 nucleotides: TGCGCCAGCAGCTCGGGGACAGCTGGAAACACCATATATTTT.

This rearrangement joins TRBV19 to TRBJ1-2; TRBD1 might be the D (5 bases). CDR1 and CDR2 from the germline V gene are LNHDA and SQIVND (reference sequence). V gave up 3 bases and J gave up 7 bases, with 15 bases separating them. The CDR3 is made up of 14 amino acids. This CDR3 is CASSMNLGVSGYTF. In nucleotides, the CDR3 is TGTGCCAGTAGTATGAACCTGGGGGTCTCTGGCTACACCTTC.

The chain is built from TRBV19 and TRBJ1-5; D is possibly TRBD1 (5 bases). The CDR3 is made up of 14 amino acids. The ends were cut back, 5 bases at V and 7 bases at J, with 15 bases in the middle. Germline assignment: CDR1 LNHDA and CDR2 SQIVND (reference sequence). For the CDR3, the DNA is TGTGCCAGTAGTCCCCAATGGGGGAGGCAGCCCCAGCATTTT. This translates into CASSPQWGRQPQHF.

The chain recombines TRBV2 with TRBJ1-2, with D uncertain. CDR1 and CDR2 (germline): SNHLY, FYNNEI. Trimming removed 7 bases at V and 4 bases at J, with 13 bases between. CDR3 length: 13 residues. The CDR3: CASNQAHIYGYTF. DNA of the CDR3: TGTGCCAGCAATCAGGCCCATATCTATGGCTACACCTTC.

The V call is TRBV2, the J call TRBJ2-3; 8 bases agree with TRBD2. CDR1 is SNHLY and CDR2 is FYNNEI in the germline V gene. Trimming cost V 4 bases and J 9 bases; bases outside gene matches: 9. The CDR3 consists of 14 residues. The CDR3 here is CASSGRAGGETQYF. In DNA form, the CDR3 reads TGTGCCAGCAGTGGAAGGGCGGGAGGAGAAACGCAGTATTTT.

The DNA for the CDR3 is TGCAGCGTACGGACAGGGGCATTGAACACTGAAGCTTTCTTT. It translates to CSVRTGALNTEAFF. This rearrangement joins TRBV29-1 to TRBJ1-1, with 9 bases that match TRBD1. Germline V gene lookup returns CDR1 SQVTM and CDR2 ANQGSEA. The CDR3 is made up of 14 amino acids. V dropped 6 bases and J dropped 0; count of bases not matched to a gene: 5.

The CDR3 DNA is TGTGCCAGCAGCGCCTACAGGGACACTGAAGCTTTCTTT. It codes for CASSAYRDTEAFF. The genes are TRBV9 and TRBJ1-1; the D gene is possibly TRBD1 (6 bases). V gave up 3 bases and J gave up 3 bases, with 9 bases separating them. This CDR3 has 13 amino acids. Germline V gene lookup returns CDR1 SGDLS and CDR2 YYNGEE.

The V gene is TRBV23-1, the J gene TRBJ2-4; tentatively, D is TRBD1 or TRBD2 (5 bases each). TRBV23-1 is an open reading frame, and its role is uncertain. This CDR3 is 14 amino acids long. The V end lost 4 bases, the J end lost 8 bases, and 15 bases lay between the germline ends. The CDR3 DNA reads TGCGCCAGCAGTCCCCGGGGACGCGTGGACATTCAGTACTTC. Its protein is CASSPRGRVDIQYF.

The V and J genes are TRBV5-6 and TRBJ1-2; D might be TRBD1 (6 bases). The ends were cut back, 1 base at V and 5 bases at J, with 15 bases in the middle. This CDR3 has 15 amino acids. CDR1 and CDR2 from the germline V gene are SGHDT and YYEEEE. CDR3 amino acids: CASSLLVGGSYGYTF. In DNA, the CDR3 is TGTGCCAGCAGCTTGCTTGTTGGGGGCTCTTATGGCTACACCTTC.

In its sample, this clone was seen once. J is TRBJ2-1 and V is TRBV27, with D possibly TRBD2 on 6 matching bases. V lost 2 bases, J lost 6 bases, and 14 bases lay in between. The CDR3 runs to 15 residues. The germline gives CDR1 MNHEY, CDR2 SMNVEV (reference sequence). The CDR3, as DNA: TGTGCCAGCAGTTTACAGGGCGGGACGATCAATGAGCAGTTCTTC. Translating it yields CASSLQGGTINEQFF.

The DNA for the CDR3 is TGTGCCAGTAGTATAGCCCCCCCCAGTACAGAAGAAGCTTTCTTT. It is translated as CASSIAPPSTEEAFF. The chain couples TRBV19 to TRBJ1-1; unclear D gene. Germline lookup yields CDR1 LNHDA and CDR2 SQIVND (reference sequence). V was cut by 1 base and J by 8 bases, with 17 bases left in between. The CDR3 runs to 15 residues.

The V gene is TRBV14, the J gene TRBJ2-6, with a weak D call TRBD1 (6 bases). CDR3 length: 16 amino acids. CDR1 is SGHDN and CDR2 is FVKESK in the germline V gene. V lost 2 bases to trimming and J lost 5 bases, with 13 bases between them. This CDR3 reads CASSQWFRGRANVLTF. The DNA for the CDR3 is TGTGCCAGCAGCCAATGGTTCAGGGGAAGGGCCAACGTCCTGACTTTC.

V gene TRBV29-1 combines with J gene TRBJ2-1, with D possibly matching TRBD2 (6 bases). Trimming left V 6 bases short and J 4 bases short, with 10 bases between. CDR3 length equals 12 residues. CDR1 and CDR2 (germline): SQVTM, ANQGSEA. The CDR3: CSVSGGYNEQFF. CDR3 nucleotides: TGCAGCGTCTCCGGGGGTTACAATGAGCAGTTCTTC.

The chain recombines TRBV2 with TRBJ2-1, with D hard to call. The V end lost 1 base, the J end lost 2 bases, and 3 bases lay between the germline ends. From germline, CDR1 is SNHLY and CDR2 FYNNEI. The CDR3 spans 13 residues. The CDR3 region has the DNA TGTGCCAGCAGTGAAGGGGCCTACAATGAGCAGTTCTTC. Amino acid sequence: CASSEGAYNEQFF.

The chain is built from TRBV3-1 (or the pseudogene TRBV3-2) and TRBJ2-7; a possible D gene is TRBD2 (5 bases). V dropped 2 bases and J dropped 4 bases, with 6 bases sitting between them. This CDR3 is built from 12 residues. Germline loops: CDR1 LGHDT, CDR2 YNNKEL (reference sequence). The CDR3: CASSQTRYEQYF. DNA for the CDR3: TGTGCCAGCAGCCAAACTAGGTACGAGCAGTACTTC.

V usage is TRBV18 and J usage is TRBJ2-5; D gene ambiguous. This CDR3 spans 14 amino acids. V lost 4 bases and J 5 bases, leaving 14 bases between the germline ends. Germline V gene data show CDR1 as KGHSH and CDR2 as LQKENI. This CDR3 reads CASSLNSHGETQYF. CDR3 in DNA: TGTGCCAGCTCACTGAACAGCCACGGGGAGACCCAGTACTTC.

V is TRBV27 and J is TRBJ2-2, with 10 positions matching TRBD2. The CDR3 extends over 15 amino acids. Trimming at V came to 5 bases and at J to 12 bases, leaving 12 bases not matched to a gene. The germline V gene encodes CDR1 MNHEY and CDR2 SMNVEV (reference sequence). The CDR3 protein is CASSPSGGPLIKLFF. The CDR3 bases are TGTGCCAGCAGTCCTAGCGGGGGACCGCTAATAAAGCTGTTTTTT.

The gene calls are TRBV15 and TRBJ1-2; tentatively, D is TRBD1 (6 bases). The CDR3 runs to 18 residues. Per germline, CDR1 LNHNV and CDR2 YYDKDF (reference sequence). The V gene lost 1 base and the J gene lost 6 bases, with 24 bases spanning the gap. In nucleotides, the CDR3 is TGTGCCACCAGCAGAGTGGGCTCACTCACGGGACAAAGGAATGGCTACACCTTC. Its translation: CATSRVGSLTGQRNGYTF.

This chain joins TRBV2 and TRBJ2-5; 9 positions match TRBD1. Germline values: CDR1 SNHLY, CDR2 FYNNEI. CDR3 length equals 15 residues. V lost 6 bases, J lost 5 bases, and 10 bases stayed unmatched. The CDR3 reads CASRVQGASRETQYF. CDR3 coding DNA: TGTGCCAGCAGAGTACAGGGGGCCTCCCGGGAGACCCAGTACTTC.

The rearrangement uses TRBV5-4 and TRBJ2-2, with 10 bases that match TRBD2. The V and J ends lost 4 bases and 3 bases, in that order; junction bases with no gene match: 6. This CDR3 is built from 16 residues. Germline CDR1 is SGHNT and CDR2 is YYREEE (reference sequence). The CDR3: CASSPTLAGDTGELFF. The CDR3 DNA sequence: TGTGCCAGCAGCCCCACCCTAGCGGGAGACACCGGGGAGCTGTTTTTT.

This chain joins TRBV5-4 and TRBJ1-2, with TRBD1 matching over 9 bases. In germline, CDR1 is SGHNT, CDR2 YYREEE (reference sequence). This CDR3 comprises 18 residues. V shed 0 bases, J shed 0 bases, and the junction held 9 bases outside the gene matches. CDR3 region: CASSLGGTGFRANYGYTF. The DNA of the CDR3 is TGTGCCAGCAGCTTGGGGGGGACAGGGTTTAGAGCTAACTATGGCTACACCTTC. Based on the CDR3 plus reference TRBV5-4 and TRBJ1-2, the full variable domain is ETGVTQSPTHLIKTRGQQVTLRCSSQSGHNTVSWYQQALGQGPQFIFQYYREEENGRGNFPPRFSGLQFPNYSSELNVNALELDDSALYLCASSLGGTGFRANYGYTFGSGTRLTVV.

The rearrangement uses TRBV18 and TRBJ1-3; D unresolved. Trimming removed 3 bases at V and 2 bases at J, with 8 bases between. In germline, CDR1 is KGHSH, CDR2 LQKENI. The CDR3 length is 14 residues. The chain's CDR3 is CASSPRNAGNTIYF. CDR3 DNA: TGTGCCAGCTCACCTAGGAACGCTGGAAACACCATATATTTT.

The gene calls are TRBV7-2 and TRBJ2-1; D is possibly TRBD2 (6 bases). CDR1 and CDR2 from the germline V gene are SGHTA and FQGNSA. The CDR3 spans 16 residues. The V end was cut by 1 base, the J end by 6 bases, with 16 bases between. CDR3 nucleotides: TGTGCCAGCAGCTTAGTCTGGGGGAGGCCACCCAATGAGCAGTTCTTC. Its translation: CASSLVWGRPPNEQFF.

The rearrangement uses TRBV30 and TRBJ1-5; 9 nucleotides line up with TRBD1. This CDR3 has 17 amino acids. V shed 0 bases and J 4 bases; nucleotides not matched to a gene: 10. Germline assignment: CDR1 GTSNPN and CDR2 SVGIG (reference sequence). As DNA, the CDR3 is TGTGCCTGGAGTGTAGCGGGGGGGACAGGGACAAATCAGCCCCAGCATTTT. Residues: CAWSVAGGTGTNQPQHF. Full variable domain (missing parts from reference TRBV30 and TRBJ1-5): SQTIHQWPATLVQPVGSPLSLECTVEGTSNPNLYWYRQAAGRGLQLLFYSVGIGQISSEVPQNLSASRPQDRQFILSSKKLLLSDSGFYLCAWSVAGGTGTNQPQHFGDGTRLSIL.